The 27 T cell receptor beta chains given below trace back to one sample, sequenced in a study of blood T cell repertoires in COVID-19. Clones were read by immunoSEQ multiplex PCR, and TCRdb kept only the in-frame ones, dropping some. In the table there are 200,000 or so clones, more than 75% of which are singletons. Sequenced sample: PBMCs or T cells enriched from blood (not recorded which). The receptors stem from a man aged 25 to 40 in a cohort exposed to, infected with or recovered from COVID-19 (not recorded which).

A single count supports this clone. This chain joins TRBV9 and TRBJ1-4; D may be TRBD1 (5 bases). The CDR3 runs to 15 residues. Trimming pared 4 bases from V and 8 bases from J, leaving 18 bases between. The germline V gene encodes CDR1 SGDLS and CDR2 YYNGEE. The CDR3 bases are TGTGCCAGCAGCCCTCGGGACGGGAGGAACGAAAAACTGTTTTTT. Encoded protein: CASSPRDGRNEKLFF.

The gene calls are TRBV29-1 and TRBJ2-3; maybe TRBD1 (6 bases). Germline CDR1 SQVTM, CDR2 ANQGSEA. Trimming took 0 bases from V and 1 from J, leaving 14 bases between them. The CDR3 sequence is 16 residues long. CDR3 sequence: CSVEDLSEGGTDTQYF. The CDR3 bases are TGCAGCGTTGAAGATCTGTCCGAGGGGGGCACAGATACGCAGTATTTT.

This chain links TRBV24-1 with TRBJ2-3; 8 bases match TRBD1. Germline V CDR1 and CDR2: KGHDR, SFDVKD. V lost 3 bases to trimming and J lost 9 bases; unmatched junction nucleotides: 10. The CDR3 has 15 residues. CDR3: CATSDPGQVHGTQYF. In DNA, the CDR3 is TGTGCCACCAGTGATCCGGGACAGGTTCACGGCACGCAGTATTTT.

This clone was observed once. A read error may account for a junction end that differs from germline. V and J are TRBV15 and TRBJ2-7; TRBD1 matches at 12 bases. The germline V gene encodes CDR1 LNHNV and CDR2 YYDKDF (reference sequence). The CDR3 covers 14 residues. CDR3 protein: CATSRRPGQGASSF. The CDR3 nucleotides are TGTGCCACCAGCAGGCGCCCGGGACAGGGGGCGAGTAGCTTC.

V gene TRBV28 combines with J gene TRBJ1-5, with D hard to call. Germline values: CDR1 MDHEN, CDR2 SYDVKM. V lost 2 bases to trimming and J lost 2 bases, with 7 bases between them. The CDR3 runs 14 residues. The CDR3 DNA follows: TGTGCCAGCAGTTTAAATTCGGGCAATCAGCCCCAGCATTTT. Translation gives CASSLNSGNQPQHF.

This chain joins TRBV7-2 and TRBJ2-7; 14 bases are a match to TRBD2. V gave up 5 bases and J gave up 5 bases; unmatched junction bases: 8. Germline CDR1 reads SGHTA; CDR2 reads FQGNSA. This CDR3 spans 16 amino acids. CDR3 in amino acids: CASSLKPGLAGDEQYF. CDR3 bases: TGTGCCAGCAGCCTAAAACCGGGACTAGCGGGAGACGAGCAGTACTTC.

This chain joins TRBV5-1 and TRBJ2-3; weak D call: TRBD2 (6 bases). V was shortened by 4 bases and J by 0 bases, with 15 bases between the two germline ends. From germline, CDR1 is SGHRS and CDR2 YFSETQ. CDR3 length: 16 residues. CDR3 coding DNA: TGCGCCAGCAGCCGGACTGCGGGGCCGAGCACAGATACGCAGTATTTT. Its translation is CASSRTAGPSTDTQYF.

The CDR3 coding sequence is TGTGCCAGCAGCCCCCGAGAGTTTAGGAGGGACACTGAAGCTTTCTTT. Translation: CASSPREFRRDTEAFF. This chain joins TRBV11-2 and TRBJ1-1; D not certain. There are 16 residues in the CDR3. Germline V lookup: CDR1 SGHAT, CDR2 FQNNGV. V lost 5 bases to trimming and J lost 3 bases, with 19 bases between them.

The gene calls are TRBV3-1 (or the pseudogene TRBV3-2) and TRBJ2-7, with D perhaps TRBD1 (6 bases). Trimming took 4 bases from V and 3 from J, leaving 19 bases between them. This CDR3 spans 16 amino acids. Germline CDR1 reads LGHDT; CDR2 reads YNNKEL (reference sequence). The CDR3 protein is CASSPGQSRSYYEQYF. In nucleotides, the CDR3 is TGTGCCAGCAGCCCGGGACAAAGCCGCTCATACTACGAGCAGTACTTC.

This CDR3 is CASSPVRTGSRGYEQYF. In nucleotides, the CDR3 is TGTGCCAGCTCACCAGTACGAACGGGGAGTCGCGGCTACGAGCAGTACTTC. The chain recombines TRBV18 with TRBJ2-7; TRBD2 is a possible D gene (5 bases). From germline, CDR1 is KGHSH and CDR2 LQKENI. The CDR3 runs to 17 residues. Trimming removed 2 bases at V and 3 bases at J, with 20 bases between.

This clone has just one count. The chain joins TRBV5-1 to TRBJ2-1; perhaps TRBD2 as D (5 bases). This CDR3 is built from 11 residues. Germline V gene sequence: CDR1 SGHRS, CDR2 YFSETQ. V lost 5 bases to trimming and J lost 7 bases, with 7 bases between them. CDR3 amino acids: CASRTGNEQFF. The DNA for the CDR3 is TGCGCCAGCAGGACGGGAAATGAGCAGTTCTTC. The complete variable domain, with remaining parts taken from reference TRBV5-1 and TRBJ2-1, reads KAGVTQTPRYLIKTRGQQVTLSCSPISGHRSVSWYQQTPGQGLQFLFEYFSETQRNKGNFPGRFSGRQFSNSRSEMNVSTLELGDSALYLCASRTGNEQFFGPGTRLTVL.

The gene calls are TRBV24-1 and TRBJ2-6, with 11 nucleotides matching TRBD1. V gave up 3 bases and J gave up 1 base; unmatched junction bases: 7. The CDR3 sequence is 19 residues long. The germline V gene encodes CDR1 KGHDR and CDR2 SFDVKD. CDR3 in DNA: TGTGCCACCAGTGATCCGGTCGGGACAGGGGGTTCTGGGGCCAACGTCCTGACTTTC. It is translated as CATSDPVGTGGSGANVLTF.

The chain joins TRBV10-2 to TRBJ2-5; D perhaps matches TRBD2 (5 bases). The germline V gene encodes CDR1 WSHSY and CDR2 SAAADI. V was trimmed by 8 bases and J by 9 bases, leaving 16 bases between them. The CDR3 is made up of 12 amino acids. CDR3 region: CASGPDSTSQYF. The CDR3 DNA sequence: TGCGCCAGCGGCCCGGACTCTACTTCCCAGTACTTC.

The gene calls are TRBV12-3 or TRBV12-4 and TRBJ2-1; no definite D call. Trimming stripped 6 bases from V and 9 bases from J, with 12 bases between. The length of the CDR3 is 12 residues. In DNA, the CDR3 is TGTGCCAGCAGGCTCTCATCTAGTGAGCAGTTCTTC. Its translation is CASRLSSSEQFF.

The chain combines TRBV27 with TRBJ2-3, with 7 bases identical to TRBD2. Germline V CDR1 and CDR2: MNHEY, SMNVEV (reference sequence). This CDR3 has 15 residues. J gave up 3 bases and V 1 base, and 4 bases lay outside the gene matches. The CDR3 sequence: CASSLFAGATDTQYF. CDR3 DNA sequence: TGTGCCAGCAGTTTATTCGCGGGAGCTACAGATACGCAGTATTTT.

The chain employs TRBV7-9 and TRBJ2-1, with TRBD2 identical over 9 bases. This CDR3 is built from 16 residues. Germline CDR1 and CDR2: SEHNR and FQNEAQ (reference sequence). Losses at the gene ends were 4 bases for V and 7 bases for J; bases not matched to a gene: 11. This CDR3 is CASSSLAGAGKNEQFF. CDR3 bases: TGTGCCAGCAGCTCATTAGCGGGAGCCGGGAAAAATGAGCAGTTCTTC. Looking up the rest from reference TRBV7-9 and TRBJ2-1 gives the full variable domain: DTGVSQNPRHKITKRGQNVTFRCDPISEHNRLYWYRQTLGQGPEFLTYFQNEAQLEKSRLLSDRFSAERPKGSFSTLEIQRTEQGDSAMYLCASSSLAGAGKNEQFFGPGTRLTVL.

The V and J genes are TRBV9 and TRBJ2-2; the D gene is possibly TRBD2 (5 bases). Germline V gene sequence: CDR1 SGDLS, CDR2 YYNGEE. This CDR3 is built from 21 residues. Trimming shortened V by 0 bases and J by 1 base, and 25 bases separated the two germline ends. Written as DNA, the CDR3 is TGTGCCAGCAGCGTAGCTACCGGGAACGACTACACCGGAGGGAACACCGGGGAGCTGTTTTTT. Protein sequence: CASSVATGNDYTGGNTGELFF.

V is TRBV11-2 and J is TRBJ2-6; perhaps TRBD1 as D (6 bases). Trimming took 5 bases from V and 0 from J, leaving 8 bases between them. CDR1 is SGHAT, CDR2 FQNNGV, per germline. This CDR3 contains 15 residues. The CDR3, as DNA: TGTGCCAGCAGCCAACAGGGCTCTGGGGCCAACGTCCTGACTTTC. Amino acid sequence: CASSQQGSGANVLTF.

The chain recombines TRBV10-3 with TRBJ1-6, with TRBD1 as a possible D gene (6 bases). V gave up 5 bases and J gave up 5 bases, with 16 bases separating them. The CDR3 spans 16 residues. Germline values: CDR1 ENHRY, CDR2 SYGVKD. The CDR3 bases are TGTGCCATCAGTTCCCAAACAGGGACCAATAATTCACCCCTCCACTTT. It codes for CAISSQTGTNNSPLHF.

The chain uses TRBV5-1 and TRBJ2-7; TRBD2 aligns across 10 bases. CDR1 and CDR2 (germline): SGHRS, YFSETQ. The CDR3 has 15 amino acids. V lost 4 bases, J lost 6 bases, and 10 bases stayed unmatched. The CDR3 region has the DNA TGCGCCAGCAGCCCCGGGGTGGCTAGCGGGAGCGAGCAGTACTTC. As protein: CASSPGVASGSEQYF.

This clone occurred once. CDR3 in amino acids: CASSPIAGGTGELFF. The CDR3 coding sequence is TGCGCCAGCAGCCCGATAGCGGGCGGTACCGGGGAGCTGTTTTTT. The chain uses TRBV5-1 and TRBJ2-2; TRBD2 matches at 7 bases. Germline assignment: CDR1 SGHRS and CDR2 YFSETQ. The CDR3 totals 15 residues. The trim removed 4 bases at V and 5 bases at J, leaving 8 bases unmatched.

The table lists this clone with a count of one. This chain uses TRBV4-1 with TRBJ2-3, with TRBD1 matching 9 bases. The CDR3 is 17 residues long. CDR1 is MGHRA, CDR2 YSYEKL, per germline. The J segment lost 2 bases and the V segment lost 0 bases, leaving 6 bases of the junction unmatched. CDR3: CASSQEKGQGYTDTQYF. In DNA, the CDR3 is TGCGCCAGCAGCCAAGAAAAGGGACAGGGATACACAGATACGCAGTATTTT.

The J gene is TRBJ2-3, the V gene TRBV7-8; 7 bases fit TRBD2. The ends lost 5 bases at V and 6 bases at J; junction bases unmatched: 17. This CDR3 region has 17 residues. Germline V gene sequence: CDR1 SGHVS, CDR2 FQNEAQ. This CDR3 reads CASSLRGGRGVTDTQYF. CDR3 sequence (DNA): TGTGCCAGCAGCCTTCGGGGAGGGCGGGGAGTCACGGATACGCAGTATTTT.

V usage is TRBV9 and J usage is TRBJ2-3; D is perhaps TRBD2 (5 bases). The V end lost 4 bases, the J end lost 2 bases, and 14 bases lay between the germline ends. CDR1 is SGDLS and CDR2 is YYNGEE in the germline V gene. The CDR3 spans 15 residues. The CDR3 DNA reads as TGTGCCAGCAGCTCCCCAGAGGGTATCACAGATACGCAGTATTTT. Protein sequence: CASSSPEGITDTQYF.

The chain combines TRBV24-1 with TRBJ1-5; 8 positions agree with TRBD1. Germline CDR1 KGHDR, CDR2 SFDVKD. The CDR3 runs to 16 residues. With V trimmed by 6 bases and J by 0 bases, 6 bases remained unmatched. The DNA for the CDR3 is TGTGCCACCAGTCCGGGGACAGGCTATAGCAATCAGCCCCAGCATTTT. As protein: CATSPGTGYSNQPQHF.

The chain combines TRBV10-2 with TRBJ1-6, with D possibly being TRBD1 (6 bases). The V and J ends lost 4 bases and 0 bases respectively, with 16 bases between them. The germline CDR1 and CDR2 sequences are WSHSY and SAAADI. The length of the CDR3 is 18 residues. The CDR3 reads CASSAGGASSSYNSPLHF. DNA for the CDR3: TGCGCCAGCAGTGCGGGGGGGGCCTCGAGCTCCTATAATTCACCCCTCCACTTT.

The V and J genes are TRBV7-6 and TRBJ2-5; 7 nucleotides agree with TRBD1. Germline CDR1 is SGHVS and CDR2 is FNYEAQ. The CDR3 is 14 residues long. V was pared by 5 bases and J by 1 base, with 4 bases of the junction left unmatched. The CDR3 DNA follows: TGTGCCAGCAGCCTGACAGGGCTCCAAGAGACCCAGTACTTC. It yields the protein CASSLTGLQETQYF.